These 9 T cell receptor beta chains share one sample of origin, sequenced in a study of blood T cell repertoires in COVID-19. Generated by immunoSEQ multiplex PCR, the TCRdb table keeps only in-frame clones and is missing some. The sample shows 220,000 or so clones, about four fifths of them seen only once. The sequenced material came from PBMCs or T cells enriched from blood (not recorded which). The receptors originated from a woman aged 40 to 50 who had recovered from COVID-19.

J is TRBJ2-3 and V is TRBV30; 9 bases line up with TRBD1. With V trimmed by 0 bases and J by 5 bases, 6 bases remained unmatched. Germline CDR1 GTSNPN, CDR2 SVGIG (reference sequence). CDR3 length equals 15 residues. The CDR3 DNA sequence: TGTGCCTGGAGTGTAGGGGACAGGGAAAAAGATACGCAGTATTTT. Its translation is CAWSVGDREKDTQYF.

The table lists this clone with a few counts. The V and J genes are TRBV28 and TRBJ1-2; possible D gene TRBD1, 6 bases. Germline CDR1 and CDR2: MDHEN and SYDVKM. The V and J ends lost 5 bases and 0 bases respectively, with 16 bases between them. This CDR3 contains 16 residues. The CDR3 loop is CASSPPGGRTNYGYTF. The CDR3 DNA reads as TGTGCCAGCAGTCCCCCGGGGGGGCGCACTAACTATGGCTACACCTTC.

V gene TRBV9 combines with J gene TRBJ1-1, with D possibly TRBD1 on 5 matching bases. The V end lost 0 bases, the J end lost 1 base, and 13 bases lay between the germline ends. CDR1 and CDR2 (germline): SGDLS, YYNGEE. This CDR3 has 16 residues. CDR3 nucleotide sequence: TGTGCCAGCAGCGTAGGGAAGACAGATCCGAACACTGAAGCTTTCTTT. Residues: CASSVGKTDPNTEAFF. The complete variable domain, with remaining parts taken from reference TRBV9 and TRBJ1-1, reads DSGVTQTPKHLITATGQRVTLRCSPRSGDLSVYWYQQSLDQGLQFLIQYYNGEERAKGNILERFSAQQFPDLHSELNLSSLELGDSALYFCASSVGKTDPNTEAFFGQGTRLTVV.

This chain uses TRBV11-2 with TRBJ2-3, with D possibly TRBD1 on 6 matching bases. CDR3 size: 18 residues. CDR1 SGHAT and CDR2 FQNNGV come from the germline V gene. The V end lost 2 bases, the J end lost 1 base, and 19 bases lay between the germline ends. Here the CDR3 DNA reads TGTGCCAGCAGCTTAAGGTATCAGGGGCGCGCAGGCACAGATACGCAGTATTTT. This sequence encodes CASSLRYQGRAGTDTQYF.

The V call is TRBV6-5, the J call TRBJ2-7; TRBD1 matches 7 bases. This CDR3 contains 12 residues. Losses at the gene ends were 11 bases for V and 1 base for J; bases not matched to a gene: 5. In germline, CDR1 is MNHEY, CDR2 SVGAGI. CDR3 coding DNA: TGTGCCTCAACGGGACAGTCCTACGAGCAGTACTTC. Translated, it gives CASTGQSYEQYF.

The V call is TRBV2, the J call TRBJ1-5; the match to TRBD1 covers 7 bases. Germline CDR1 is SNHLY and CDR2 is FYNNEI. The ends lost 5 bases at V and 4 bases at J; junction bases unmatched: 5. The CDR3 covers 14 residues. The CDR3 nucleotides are TGTGCCAGCAGTAGAGGACAGGAAAATCAGCCCCAGCATTTT. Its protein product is CASSRGQENQPQHF.

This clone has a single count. CDR3 nucleotides: TGCGCCAGCAGCTCAGGGGGACTAGCGGGAGGGCCATGGGAGCAGTTCTTC. Residues: CASSSGGLAGGPWEQFF. This chain links TRBV5-1 with TRBJ2-1; 16 bases are shared with TRBD2. The germline V gene has CDR1 SGHRS and CDR2 YFSETQ. Trimming cost V 3 bases and J 10 bases; bases outside gene matches: 10. CDR3 length: 17 residues.

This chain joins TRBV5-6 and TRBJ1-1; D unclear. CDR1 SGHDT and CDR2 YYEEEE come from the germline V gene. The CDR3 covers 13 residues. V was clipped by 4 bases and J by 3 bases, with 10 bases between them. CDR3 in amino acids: CASSRQEDTEAFF. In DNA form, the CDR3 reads TGTGCCAGCAGCCGGCAGGAGGACACTGAAGCTTTCTTT.

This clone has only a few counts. The CDR3 nucleotides read TGTGCCAGCAGGGGGACAGGGGGACAGCCCCAGCATTTT. It encodes CASRGTGGQPQHF. The V gene is TRBV2, the J gene TRBJ1-5; 11 bases align to TRBD1. The CDR3 sequence is 13 residues long. Per the germline V gene, CDR1 is SNHLY and CDR2 is FYNNEI. The junction had 2 bases not matched to a gene; V was cut back by 6 bases and J by 7 bases.